This T cell receptor beta chain was profiled in a study of graft-versus-host responses after intestinal transplantation. V lost 5 bases and J lost 4, with 12 bases in between. The CDR3 consists of 15 residues. Germline V CDR1 and CDR2: SGHAT, FQNNGV. Sequencing was performed with immunoSEQ multiplex PCR; in TCRdb, only in-frame clones are kept and a portion is missing. The sample yields approximately 100,000 clones, approximately 85% seen once. This chain uses TRBV11-2 with TRBJ1-6; maybe TRBD1 (6 bases). Sequences were derived from PBMCs, sampled 255 days after intestinal transplant. The origin of this receptor is a human patient who received an intestinal transplant, so some T cells may come from the graft donor. Here the CDR3 DNA reads TGTGCCAGCAGCCCGTGGACAGCGTATAATTCACCCCTCCACTTT. It translates to CASSPWTAYNSPLHF.